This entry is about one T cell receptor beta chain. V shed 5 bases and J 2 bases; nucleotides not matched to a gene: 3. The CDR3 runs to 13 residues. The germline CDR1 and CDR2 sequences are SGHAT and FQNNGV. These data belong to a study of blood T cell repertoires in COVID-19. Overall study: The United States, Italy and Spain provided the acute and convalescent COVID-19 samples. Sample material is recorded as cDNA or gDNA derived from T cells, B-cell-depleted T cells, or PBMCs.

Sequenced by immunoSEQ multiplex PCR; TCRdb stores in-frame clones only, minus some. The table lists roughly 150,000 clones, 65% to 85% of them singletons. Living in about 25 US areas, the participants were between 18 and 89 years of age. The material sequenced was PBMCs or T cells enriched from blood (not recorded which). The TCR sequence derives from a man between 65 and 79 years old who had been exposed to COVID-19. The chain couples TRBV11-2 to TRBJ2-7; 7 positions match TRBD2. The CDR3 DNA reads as TGTGCCAGCAGCCGAAGCGGGACCTACGAGCAGTACTTC. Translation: CASSRSGTYEQYF.